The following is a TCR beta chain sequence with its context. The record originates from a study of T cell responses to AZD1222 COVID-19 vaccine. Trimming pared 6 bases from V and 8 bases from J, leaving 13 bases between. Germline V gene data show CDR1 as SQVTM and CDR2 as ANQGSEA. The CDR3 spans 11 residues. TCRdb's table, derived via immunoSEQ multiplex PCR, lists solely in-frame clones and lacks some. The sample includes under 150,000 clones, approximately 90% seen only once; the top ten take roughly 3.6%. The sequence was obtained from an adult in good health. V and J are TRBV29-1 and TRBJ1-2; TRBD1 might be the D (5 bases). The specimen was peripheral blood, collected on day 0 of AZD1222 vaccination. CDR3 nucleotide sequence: TGCAGCGTGGATGGGGGGAGCGGCTACACCTTC. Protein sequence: CSVDGGSGYTF. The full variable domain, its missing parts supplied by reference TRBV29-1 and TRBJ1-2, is SAVISQKPSRDICQRGTSLTIQCQVDSQVTMMFWYRQQPGQSLTLIATANQGSEATYESGFVIDKFPISRPNLTFSTLTVSNMSPEDSSIYLCSVDGGSGYTFGSGTRLTVV.